The 23 T cell receptor beta chains in this list originate from one sample, sequenced in a study of cytomegalovirus exposure and HLA in healthy donors. Primers included in the PCR were 60 Vbeta and 13 Jbeta primers. The assay was immunoSEQ multiplex PCR, and TCRdb's table has in-frame clones only and misses some. The sample carries approximately 190,000 clones, more than 75% recorded once. The specimen was PBMCs. These TCRs come from a man aged 40-49 years in good health and CMV-seropositive.

This clone came up once. The chain carries TRBV4-1 and TRBJ2-5; D remains ambiguous. The CDR3 has 13 amino acids. Germline-derived CDR1 and CDR2 are MGHRA and YSYEKL. The ends were cut back, 1 base at V and 4 bases at J, with 7 bases in the middle. The CDR3 nucleotides are TGCGCCAGCAGCCAAGTAGTATCAGAGACCCAGTACTTC. Amino acids: CASSQVVSETQYF.

The chain combines TRBV7-9 with TRBJ2-7; D is unclear. V gave up 1 base and J gave up 6 bases, with 7 bases separating them. The CDR3 has 12 residues. CDR1 SEHNR and CDR2 FQNEAQ come from the germline V gene (reference sequence). CDR3: CASSLGLFEQYF. CDR3 nucleotides: TGTGCCAGCAGCTTAGGGCTGTTCGAGCAGTACTTC. The full variable domain, rest sourced from reference TRBV7-9 and TRBJ2-7, is DTGVSQNPRHKITKRGQNVTFRCDPISEHNRLYWYRQTLGQGPEFLTYFQNEAQLEKSRLLSDRFSAERPKGSFSTLEIQRTEQGDSAMYLCASSLGLFEQYFGPGTRLTVT.

The rearrangement joins TRBV27 to TRBJ2-7; a weak D match, TRBD2 (6 bases). The CDR3 loop spans 15 amino acids. The germline gives CDR1 MNHEY, CDR2 SMNVEV (reference sequence). Between the trimmed V and J ends, which lost 0 bases and 0 bases, there was a span of 9 bases. The chain's CDR3 is CASSLSGTRSYEQYF. The DNA of the CDR3 is TGTGCCAGCAGTTTATCGGGGACTCGCTCCTACGAGCAGTACTTC.

This chain links TRBV19 with TRBJ1-1; tentative D call: TRBD1 (5 bases). The V end lost 7 bases, the J end lost 0 bases, and 15 bases lay between the germline ends. From germline, CDR1 is LNHDA and CDR2 SQIVND (reference sequence). The CDR3 consists of 15 residues. The CDR3 coding sequence is TGTGCCAGTACTCAGGGTTTTTCAATGAACACTGAAGCTTTCTTT. Amino acid sequence: CASTQGFSMNTEAFF.

This clone was picked up a small number of times. This rearrangement joins TRBV19 to TRBJ1-1; TRBD1 is a possible D gene (6 bases). V dropped 7 bases and J dropped 0 bases, with 15 bases sitting between them. Germline CDR1 reads LNHDA; CDR2 reads SQIVND (reference sequence). The CDR3 has 15 residues. The chain's CDR3 is CASMDSGRLNTEAFF. The CDR3 DNA sequence: TGTGCCAGTATGGACAGCGGACGACTGAACACTGAAGCTTTCTTT.

This clone was detected a few times. The CDR3 DNA reads as TGTGCCAGCAGTGAGCGGCCAGGGAGGGGTGAAAAACTGTTTTTT. It yields the protein CASSERPGRGEKLFF. This sequence joins TRBV6-1 and TRBJ1-4, with a weak D call TRBD1 (5 bases). Germline CDR1 and CDR2: MNHNS and SASEGT. This CDR3 has 15 amino acids. V lost 3 bases, J lost 7 bases, and 15 bases lay in between.

The genes are TRBV2 and TRBJ2-1; TRBD1 aligns across 10 bases. The junction had 11 bases not matched to a gene; V was cut back by 6 bases and J by 9 bases. The CDR3 has 15 residues. In germline, CDR1 is SNHLY, CDR2 FYNNEI. The chain's CDR3 is CASRLPGQGSGEQFF. The CDR3 DNA reads TGTGCCAGCAGACTACCGGGACAGGGGAGCGGTGAGCAGTTCTTC.

The rearrangement joins TRBV21-1 to TRBJ2-1; the D call of TRBD2 is as the table states it, not checked on the DNA. TRBV21-1 is an annotated pseudogene. The CDR3 is 16 residues long. CDR3 residues: CASSKGSAGTYNEQFF. The CDR3, as DNA: TGTGCCAGCAGCAAAGGGTCGGCGGGAACTTACAATGAGCAGTTCTTC.

This clone was seen a single time. The CDR3 loop is CASSLMVQGQQPQHF. CDR3 nucleotide sequence: TGTGCCAGCAGCCTCATGGTACAGGGCCAGCAGCCCCAGCATTTT. The genes are TRBV7-6 and TRBJ1-5, with D maybe TRBD1 (6 bases). Looked up from germline, CDR1 is SGHVS and CDR2 is FNYEAQ. The V end was cut by 5 bases, the J end by 7 bases, with 18 bases between. The CDR3 has 15 residues.

The chain employs TRBV6-1 and TRBJ2-7; 7 bases are shared with TRBD2. After removal of 6 bases from V and 7 bases from J, the junction contained 15 bases not matched to a gene. Germline V gives CDR1 MNHNS, CDR2 SASEGT. This CDR3 contains 15 residues. This chain's CDR3 is CASSLTGLRGGEQYF. DNA for the CDR3: TGTGCCAGCAGCCTTACGGGACTTAGGGGAGGGGAGCAGTACTTC.

The V gene is TRBV19, the J gene TRBJ1-1; D gene unclear. The CDR3 covers 14 residues. The germline CDR1 and CDR2 sequences are LNHDA and SQIVND (reference sequence). V dropped 7 bases and J dropped 1 base, with 13 bases sitting between them. For the CDR3, the DNA is TGTGCCAGTATGTTCGGGTCTCAGAACACTGAAGCTTTCTTT. It encodes CASMFGSQNTEAFF.

The rearrangement uses TRBV2 and TRBJ2-5; 7 bases are a match to TRBD1. This CDR3 comprises 13 residues. The germline gives CDR1 SNHLY, CDR2 FYNNEI. Trimming at V came to 5 bases and at J to 5 bases, leaving 5 bases not matched to a gene. The CDR3 loop is CASSIRDSETQYF. The DNA for the CDR3 is TGTGCCAGCAGTATCCGGGACAGCGAGACCCAGTACTTC.

In regard to this clone: A junction end diverges from the germline sequence, so it may reflect a read error. V and J are TRBV5-5 and TRBJ1-1; the match to TRBD1 covers 7 bases. In germline, CDR1 is SGHKS, CDR2 YYEKEE (reference sequence). CDR3 length: 13 residues. This chain's CDR3 is CASSQQGDTEAFF. The CDR3 DNA sequence: TGCGCCAGCAGCCAGCAGGGGGACACTGAAGCTTTCTTT. The full variable domain, with the rest looked up from reference TRBV5-5 and TRBJ1-1, is DAGVTQSPTHLIKTRGQQVTLRCSPISGHKSVSWYQQVLGQGPQFIFQYYEKEERGRGNFPDRFSARQFPNYSSELNVNALLLGDSALYLCASSQQGDTEAFFGQGTRLTVV.

The chain combines TRBV13 with TRBJ1-4; weak D call: TRBD1 (6 bases). Trimming took off 1 base at V and 0 bases at J, with 9 bases between the two ends. The CDR3 runs to 16 residues. Germline loops: CDR1 PRHDT, CDR2 FYEKMQ (reference sequence). As DNA, the CDR3 is TGTGCCAGCAGCTTAGACAGGGCAGCAACTAATGAAAAACTGTTTTTT. Residues: CASSLDRAATNEKLFF.

In its sample, this clone was seen a few times. This sequence joins TRBV21-1 and TRBJ2-7; the table names TRBD2, a call not compared with the DNA. TRBV21-1 constitutes a pseudogene. This CDR3 is 14 amino acids long. CDR3 sequence (DNA): TGTGCCAGCAGCAAGGGGAGGGCCCTTGGAGAGCAGTACTTC. It specifies CASSKGRALGEQYF.

This chain uses TRBV5-4 with TRBJ2-2, with no clear D. Looked up from germline, CDR1 is SGHNT and CDR2 is YYREEE (reference sequence). The CDR3 covers 13 residues. Trimming pared 3 bases from V and 2 bases from J, leaving 5 bases between. The CDR3 loop reads CASSSSNTGELFF. CDR3 nucleotides: TGTGCCAGCAGCTCGTCCAACACCGGGGAGCTGTTTTTT.

This clone was detected a few times. The chain uses TRBV9 and TRBJ2-2; TRBD2 aligns across 10 bases. V was clipped by 4 bases and J by 4 bases; unmatched bases: 7. The CDR3 is made up of 16 amino acids. Germline-derived CDR1 and CDR2 are SGDLS and YYNGEE. The CDR3 loop reads CASSTSGRAGTGELFF. CDR3 nucleotides: TGTGCCAGCAGCACAAGCGGGAGGGCCGGCACCGGGGAGCTGTTTTTT.

The chain employs TRBV7-2 and TRBJ2-5, with 8 bases identical to TRBD2. CDR1 and CDR2 from the germline V gene are SGHTA and FQGNSA. The CDR3 has 16 amino acids. After removal of 8 bases from V and 2 bases from J, the junction contained 13 bases not matched to a gene. The CDR3 is CASQTGVAGLQETQYF. In DNA form, the CDR3 reads TGTGCCAGCCAAACGGGGGTAGCGGGGCTACAAGAGACCCAGTACTTC. Full variable domain (rest looked up from reference TRBV7-2 and TRBJ2-5): GAGVSQSPSNKVTEKGKDVELRCDPISGHTALYWYRQSLGQGLEFLIYFQGNSAPDKSGLPSDRFSAERTGGSVSTLTIQRTQQEDSAVYLCASQTGVAGLQETQYFGPGTRLLVL.

The rearrangement uses TRBV7-2 and TRBJ2-2; a possible D gene is TRBD2 (6 bases). The CDR3 is 14 residues long. Germline-derived CDR1 and CDR2 are SGHTA and FQGNSA. V was trimmed by 9 bases and J by 2 bases, leaving 13 bases between them. The CDR3 loop reads CASSLGGNTGELFF. The CDR3 DNA is TGTGCCAGTTCCCTGGGGGGTAACACCGGGGAGCTGTTTTTT.

The V call is TRBV2, the J call TRBJ2-3, with D hard to call. This CDR3 is built from 16 residues. Germline V gives CDR1 SNHLY, CDR2 FYNNEI. Deletions cut 6 bases from V and 4 bases from J, with 20 bases between. The CDR3 nucleotides are TGTGCCAGCAGCCCCACACGAGAGCTAGGAGCAGATACGCAGTATTTT. It encodes CASSPTRELGADTQYF.

The chain has TRBV10-3 and TRBJ1-5; D may be TRBD1 (5 bases). Germline assignment: CDR1 ENHRY and CDR2 SYGVKD. Between the trimmed V and J ends, which lost 5 bases and 5 bases, there was a span of 13 bases. This CDR3 spans 14 amino acids. CDR3 sequence reads: CAISPTQGDQPQHF. CDR3 DNA: TGTGCCATCAGTCCAACCCAAGGGGATCAGCCCCAGCATTTT.

As for this clone: The sample has other DNA sequences that encode this CDR3 too. This chain links TRBV18 with TRBJ2-5, with 8 positions matching TRBD2. In germline, CDR1 is KGHSH, CDR2 LQKENI. The CDR3 length is 13 residues. V shed 6 bases, J shed 5 bases, and the junction held 5 bases outside the gene matches. The CDR3 DNA is TGTGCCAGCTCCCCTGGACTAGCCGAGACCCAGTACTTC. Protein sequence: CASSPGLAETQYF.

The J gene is TRBJ2-1, the V gene TRBV19; 8 bases match TRBD1. From germline, CDR1 is LNHDA and CDR2 SQIVND (reference sequence). V gave up 4 bases and J gave up 5 bases; unmatched junction bases: 4. The CDR3 is 14 residues long. Written as DNA, the CDR3 is TGTGCCAGTAGTAAGGGACAGGTAAACAATGAGCAGTTCTTC. Translation gives CASSKGQVNNEQFF.